This T cell receptor beta chain was profiled in a study of T cell responses to AZD1222 COVID-19 vaccine. Losses at the gene ends were 6 bases for V and 1 base for J; bases not matched to a gene: 9. Per germline, CDR1 LGHDT and CDR2 YNNKEL (reference sequence). There are 17 residues in the CDR3. The data were produced by immunoSEQ multiplex PCR, yet TCRdb's version contains in-frame clones alone and is incomplete. The sample holds roughly 140,000 clones; around 90% are singletons and the top ten take around 3.1%. The receptor's source is an adult who received the AZD1222 COVID-19 vaccine. This chain uses TRBV3-1 (or the pseudogene TRBV3-2) with TRBJ2-1; 10 bases map to TRBD2. This sample comprised peripheral blood, obtained 28 days after the second AZD1222 dose. DNA of the CDR3: TGTGCCAGCAGTCGAAGAGGACTAGCGGTGTCCTACAATGAGCAGTTCTTC. This gives the protein CASSRRGLAVSYNEQFF.